The 6 T cell receptor beta chains reported below all come from one sample, sequenced in a study of T cell responses to AZD1222 COVID-19 vaccine listed by TCRdb under 2021. Preparation of the library involved the immunoSEQ multiplex PCR assay. TCRdb mirrors the immuneACCESS table, restricted to in-frame sequences. Some clones are absent from its copies; in checked studies, under half trace to an unresolved V gene, and the reason for the others is unknown. The table for this sample lists roughly 140,000 clones; roughly 93% of them were counted only once. 1.9% of the sample is held by the ten biggest clonotypes. The time point label on this specimen signifies: about 28 days (+/-7) after the second vaccine dose. This sample comprised peripheral blood, obtained 28 days after the second AZD1222 dose. These receptors were obtained from an adult who received the AZD1222 COVID-19 vaccine.

This chain joins TRBV3-1 (or the pseudogene TRBV3-2) and TRBJ1-1; D unclear. CDR1 and CDR2 from the germline V gene are LGHDT and YNNKEL (reference sequence). Trimming shortened V by 1 base and J by 5 bases, and 8 bases separated the two germline ends. The CDR3 consists of 13 residues. The CDR3 DNA sequence: TGTGCCAGCAGCCAAGGGTGGGGTACTGAAGCTTTCTTT. Its translation: CASSQGWGTEAFF.

This chain connects TRBV29-1 to TRBJ2-3, with D hard to call. The CDR3 runs to 13 residues. The germline V gene has CDR1 SQVTM and CDR2 ANQGSEA. Trimming cost V 4 bases and J 3 bases, with 11 bases left between them. CDR3 bases: TGCAGCGTTGCCGACTTCGGGACAGATACGCAGTATTTT. Translating gives CSVADFGTDTQYF.

V usage is TRBV2 and J usage is TRBJ2-1; 8 nucleotides align to TRBD2. Germline V lookup: CDR1 SNHLY, CDR2 FYNNEI. J was trimmed by 4 bases and V by 7 bases; bases with no gene match: 6. The CDR3 length is 14 residues. The CDR3 bases are TGTGCCAGCAAAACTAGCGGCACTTACAATGAGCAGTTCTTC. Translating gives CASKTSGTYNEQFF.

The V gene is TRBV15, the J gene TRBJ2-5, with 9 bases aligning to TRBD1. This CDR3 has 16 residues. Germline CDR1 reads LNHNV; CDR2 reads YYDKDF (reference sequence). V dropped 3 bases and J dropped 5; count of bases not matched to a gene: 10. The DNA of the CDR3 is TGTGCCACCAGCAGGGCCGGGACAGGGAAACGGGAGACCCAGTACTTC. Its translation: CATSRAGTGKRETQYF. Filled out from reference TRBV15 and TRBJ2-5, the complete variable domain reads DAMVIQNPRYQVTQFGKPVTLSCSQTLNHNVMYWYQQKSSQAPKLLFHYYDKDFNNEADTPDNFQSRRPNTSFCFLDIRSPGLGDTAMYLCATSRAGTGKRETQYFGPGTRLLVL.

This clone was detected a few times. The chain couples TRBV7-3 to TRBJ2-7; D is perhaps TRBD2 (6 bases). Trimming removed 5 bases at V and 1 base at J, with 12 bases between. The CDR3 runs to 14 residues. In germline, CDR1 is SGHTA, CDR2 FQGTGA. This chain's CDR3 is CASSVEGTSYEQYF. In DNA, the CDR3 is TGTGCCAGCAGCGTGGAAGGGACTTCCTACGAGCAGTACTTC.

This chain joins TRBV5-6 and TRBJ1-5; 9 bases map to TRBD1. CDR1 and CDR2 (germline): SGHDT, YYEEEE. V lost 4 bases, J lost 11 bases, and 7 bases stayed unmatched. The CDR3 spans 13 residues. CDR3 in amino acids: CASSANRDRAQHF. CDR3 coding DNA: TGTGCCAGCAGCGCGAACCGGGACAGGGCCCAGCATTTT.